This TCR beta chain was found in a study of CXCR3-negative and CXCR3-positive naive CD8 T cells. This CDR3 comprises 16 residues. From germline, CDR1 is MDHEN and CDR2 SYDVKM. Findings of the study overall: More hydrophobic TRB CDR3s were found in CXCR3-positive naive cells than in CXCR3-negative naive cells.

The TRB cDNA libraries were prepared by 5' RACE with UMI labels. Reprocessing the 5' RACE reads, TCRdb reports a single entry for every CDR3 protein and omits DNA. The repertoire shows 85,000 to 90,000 distinct CDR3 sequences; the top ten hold nearly 0.85%. As regards this clonotype: Its antigen is unknown.

The chain links TRBV28 to TRBJ1-6; with no DNA, the TCRdb D assignment of TRBD1 cannot be verified. The clonotype comes from a human donor in good health. Some clones in this sample may be carry-over from other donors' samples. Material for sequencing was naive CXCR3+ CD8+ T cells from blood. Subset meaning: CD45RO-CCR7+CD27+CD95- naive CD8+ T cells expressing CXCR3 (TNR3+). Here the CDR3 reads CASSRDRGRLDSPLHF.